The sample holds a few counts of the clone carrying this T cell receptor (beta chain). As yet, its antigen is unknown. With V trimmed by 3 bases and J by 8 bases, 7 bases remained unmatched. This CDR3 spans 14 amino acids. Looked up from germline, CDR1 is SGHTA and CDR2 is FQGNSA. A quantitative 5'-RACE method, one with molecular barcodes, was used to make TCR beta libraries. MiXCR, applied by TCRdb to the 5' RACE reads, yields one record per CDR3 protein. The table lists some 150,000 distinct CDR3 sequences, 40% to 50% of them singletons. This entry is derived from a study of CD8 T cells in ankylosing spondylitis. General study points: Matched synovial fluid from ankylosing spondylitis patients was reported to be enriched for disease-linked clones.

The sample was synovial fluid, either unsorted or a sorted T cell fraction (not recorded which). The receptor's source is a male donor with ankylosing spondylitis. The chain joins TRBV7-2 to TRBJ2-3; 8 positions match TRBD1. CDR3 nucleotides: TGTGCCAGCAGCTTTGGACAGGGATATGGTACGCAGTATTTT. Translated, it gives CASSFGQGYGTQYF.